This T cell receptor (beta chain) was identified in a study of blood T cell repertoires in COVID-19. V was cut by 9 bases and J by 2 bases, with 5 bases left in between. This CDR3 has 10 residues. In germline, CDR1 is WNHNN, CDR2 SYGVQD (reference sequence). Here immunoSEQ multiplex PCR was the method, and the copy in TCRdb shows in-frame clones only, minus some. This table holds about 38,000 clones, around four fifths found once. This clone was seen only a few times. V usage is TRBV10-1 and J usage is TRBJ2-7; D call uncertain. The sequenced sample consisted of peripheral blood. The receptor was derived from a man aged 50-59 years with active COVID-19. As DNA, the CDR3 is TGCGCCAGGGCAGCCTACGAGCAGTACTTC. The encoded protein is CARAAYEQYF.